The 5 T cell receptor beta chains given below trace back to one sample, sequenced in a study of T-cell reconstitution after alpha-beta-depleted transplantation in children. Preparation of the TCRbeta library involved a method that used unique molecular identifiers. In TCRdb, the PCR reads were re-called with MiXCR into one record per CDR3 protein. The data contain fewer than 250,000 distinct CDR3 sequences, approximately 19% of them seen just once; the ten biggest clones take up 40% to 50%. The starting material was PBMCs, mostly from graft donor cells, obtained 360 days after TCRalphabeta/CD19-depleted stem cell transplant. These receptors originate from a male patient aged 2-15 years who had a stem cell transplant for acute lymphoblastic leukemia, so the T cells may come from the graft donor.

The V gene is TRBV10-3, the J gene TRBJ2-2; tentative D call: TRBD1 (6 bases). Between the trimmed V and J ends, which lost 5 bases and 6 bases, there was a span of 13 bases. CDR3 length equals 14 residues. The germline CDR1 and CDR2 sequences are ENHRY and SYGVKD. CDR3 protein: CAISNPQGAGELFF. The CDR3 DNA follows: TGTGCCATCAGTAACCCACAGGGAGCCGGGGAGCTGTTTTTT.

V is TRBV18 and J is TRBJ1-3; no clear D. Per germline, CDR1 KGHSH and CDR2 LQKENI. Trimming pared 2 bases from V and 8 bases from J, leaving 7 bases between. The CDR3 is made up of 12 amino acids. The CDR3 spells CASSPGLDTIYF. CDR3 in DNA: TGTGCCAGCTCACCAGGGTTGGACACCATATATTTT.

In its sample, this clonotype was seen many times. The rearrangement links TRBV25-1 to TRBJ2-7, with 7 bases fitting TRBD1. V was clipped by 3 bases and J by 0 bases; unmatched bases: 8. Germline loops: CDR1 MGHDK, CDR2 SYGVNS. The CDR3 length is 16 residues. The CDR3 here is CASSENGQDNSYEQYF. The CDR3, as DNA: TGTGCCAGCAGTGAGAACGGACAGGATAACTCCTACGAGCAGTACTTC.

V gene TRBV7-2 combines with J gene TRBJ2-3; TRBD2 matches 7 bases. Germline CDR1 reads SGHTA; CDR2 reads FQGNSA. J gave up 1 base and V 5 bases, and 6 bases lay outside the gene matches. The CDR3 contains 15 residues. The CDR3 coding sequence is TGTGCCAGCAGCCGTAGCGGGTTCCGCACAGATACGCAGTATTTT. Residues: CASSRSGFRTDTQYF.

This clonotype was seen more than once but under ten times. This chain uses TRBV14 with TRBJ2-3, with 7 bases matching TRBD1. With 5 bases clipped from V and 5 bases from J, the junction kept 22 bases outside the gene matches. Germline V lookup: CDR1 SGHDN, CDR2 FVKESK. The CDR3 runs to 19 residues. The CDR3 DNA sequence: TGTGCCAGCAGCGAGGGAAAACTACTACGGGACAGCCTTCTAGATACGCAGTATTTT. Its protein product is CASSEGKLLRDSLLDTQYF.